The text below deals with one T cell receptor (beta chain). Which antigen it targets is not known. It has no much larger one-base neighbor in the sample; base qualities were not kept. This record comes from a study of control samples from healthy donors and cancer patients (dated by TCRdb to about 2020). The germline V gene encodes CDR1 SGHNT and CDR2 YYREEE (reference sequence). From the cysteine through the phenylalanine, the CDR3 covers 15 amino acids. Only the CDR3 portion is preserved as DNA: 45 bases, with reading frame beginning at the first base. V and J are truncated by 0 bases and 2 bases respectively, leaving an intervening sequence of 11 bases. Libraries came from the immunoSEQ multiplex PCR assay. TCRdb provides this immuneACCESS table in a form limited to in-frame rearrangements. Some clones are lacking; in checked studies, under half of them reflect an unresolved V gene, and why the rest are absent is not known. In all, the sample holds about 80,000 clones, and about 88% of those were seen once. 5% to 7% of the sample goes to the ten largest clones.

The sequence came from a woman aged 45-65 years in good health. Rearrangement joined TRBV5-4 to TRBJ1-2; no confident D gene assignment can be made. Material: blood. The CDR3 loop reads CASSLVNSENYGYTF. The nucleotide sequence reads as follows: TGTGCCAGCAGCTTGGTCAACAGTGAGAACTATGGCTACACCTTC.